Listed here is a single TCR beta chain. The data stem from a study of shared clonotypes between healthy human individuals. The CDR3 totals 16 residues. Trimming removed 6 bases from V and 6 bases from J, with 21 bases in between. Germline V lookup: CDR1 MDHEN, CDR2 SYDVKM. Clones were sequenced by immunoSEQ multiplex PCR, and TCRdb holds only the in-frame ones, with some missing. The sample shows about 600,000 clones, around 78% of them seen only once. The sample comprised PBMCs. The V and J genes are TRBV28 and TRBJ2-1; D tentatively reads TRBD1 or TRBD2 (5 bases each). This sequence originates from a woman in her forties in good health. Some clones in this sample may be carry-over from other donors' samples. CDR3 residues: CASRPSHSRGPNEQFF. CDR3 DNA sequence: TGTGCCAGCAGACCCTCCCACTCTAGGGGACCCAATGAGCAGTTCTTC.